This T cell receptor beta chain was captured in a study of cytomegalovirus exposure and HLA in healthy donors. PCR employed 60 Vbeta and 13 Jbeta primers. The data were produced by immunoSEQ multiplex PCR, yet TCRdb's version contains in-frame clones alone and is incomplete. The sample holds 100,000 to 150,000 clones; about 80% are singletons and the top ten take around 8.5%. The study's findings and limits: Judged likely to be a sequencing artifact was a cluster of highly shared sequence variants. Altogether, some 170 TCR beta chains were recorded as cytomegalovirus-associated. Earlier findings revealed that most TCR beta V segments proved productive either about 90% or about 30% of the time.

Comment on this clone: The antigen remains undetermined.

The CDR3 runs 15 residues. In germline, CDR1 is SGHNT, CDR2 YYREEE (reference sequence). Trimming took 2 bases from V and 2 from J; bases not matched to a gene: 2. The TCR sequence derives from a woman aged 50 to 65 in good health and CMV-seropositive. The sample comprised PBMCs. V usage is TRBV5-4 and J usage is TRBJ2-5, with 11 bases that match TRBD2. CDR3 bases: TGTGCCAGCAGCTTCCGGACTAGCGGGCAAGAGACCCAGTACTTC. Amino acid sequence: CASSFRTSGQETQYF.